A selection of T cell receptor beta chains follows, all from one sample in a study of CD8+ T cells in alopecia areata. Only in-frame clones appear in the TCRdb table, and some are missing; sequencing was by immunoSEQ multiplex PCR. The repertoire holds 200,000 or so clones, with roughly two fifths as singletons. The input for sequencing was CD4+ T cells sorted from blood, taken around week 36, from a patient treated with tofacitinib. These receptors were collected from a human donor with alopecia areata. CDR3s leave out the opening cysteine and the closing phenylalanine or tryptophan.

CDR3: ASSPAPPAQY
V: TRBV18
J: TRBJ2-3

CDR3: ASSFGGPSTDTQY
V: TRBV7-9
J: TRBJ2-3

CDR3: ASSWRGSNEQF
V: TRBV5-1
J: TRBJ2-1

CDR3: AWSPNRGHYGYT
V: TRBV30
J: TRBJ1-2

CDR3: ASSFSSLHVDGEGETQY
V: TRBV7-6
J: TRBJ2-5

CDR3: ASSGPTSYNEQF
V: TRBV6-5
J: TRBJ2-1

CDR3: AWREYGSGNTIY
V: TRBV30
J: TRBJ1-3

CDR3: ASSSTGDTDTQY
V: TRBV28
J: TRBJ2-3

CDR3: ASRRGTSGRETQY
V: TRBV27
J: TRBJ2-5

CDR3: AISGAVNTGELF
V: TRBV10-3
J: TRBJ2-2

CDR3: ASSPLAGTYHEKF
V: TRBV7-9
J: TRBJ2-1

CDR3: ASSGGTVYGYT
V: TRBV6-6
J: TRBJ1-2

CDR3: SVAGKGVSYNEQF
V: TRBV29-1
J: TRBJ2-1

CDR3: SARVRETQY
V: TRBV20-1
J: TRBJ2-5

CDR3: ASSLSIAASGRTSTDTQY
V: TRBV5-1
J: TRBJ2-3

CDR3: ASMVELAKNIQY
V: TRBV5-1
J: TRBJ2-4

CDR3: ASSFPMYGYT
V: TRBV7-2
J: TRBJ1-2

CDR3: ASSRSPGHRLGGYT
V: TRBV19
J: TRBJ1-2

CDR3: AWSHMGLPLETQY
V: TRBV30
J: TRBJ2-5

CDR3: ASSILSTSGSTSGNEQF
V: TRBV19
J: TRBJ2-1

CDR3: ASSLAPGVFIYEQY
V: TRBV7-2
J: TRBJ2-7

CDR3: SVLVVLDQPQH
V: TRBV29-1
J: TRBJ1-5